These T cell receptor beta chains were read from a single sample in a study. TCRdb re-called the 5' RACE reads with MiXCR, one entry per CDR3 protein. In the table there are 62,000 or so distinct CDR3 sequences, around 30% of which are singletons. The sequencing input was tumor-infiltrating naive CD4+ T cells sorted from the breast tumor. Source of these receptors: a female donor with breast cancer. Both conserved end residues are part of each CDR3. The order of the fields is D gene, V gene, clone size, J gene, CDR3 protein, CDR3 DNA. The D gene is left open where the match is weak. Only some rows state a clone size, as once, few, many or a class for expanded clones.

d_gene: TRBD1
v_gene: TRBV5-1
abundance: many
j_gene: TRBJ2-1
CDR3aa: CASSLGQGAYNEQFF
CDR3nt: TGCGCCAGCAGCCTGGGACAGGGAGCCTACAATGAGCAGTTCTTC

d_gene: NA
v_gene: TRBV6-2/TRBV6-3
abundance: many
j_gene: TRBJ2-5
CDR3aa: CASSYGKKETQYF
CDR3nt: TGTGCCAGCAGTTACGGGAAAAAAGAGACCCAGTACTTC

d_gene: TRBD1
v_gene: TRBV2
abundance: NA
j_gene: TRBJ1-1
CDR3aa: CASSGGQALGGNTEAFF
CDR3nt: TGTGCCAGCAGTGGGGGACAGGCCCTGGGGGGGAACACTGAAGCTTTCTTT

d_gene: NA
v_gene: TRBV20-1
abundance: many
j_gene: TRBJ2-1
CDR3aa: CSARPWNSYNEQFF
CDR3nt: TGCAGTGCTAGGCCTTGGAACTCCTACAATGAGCAGTTCTTC

d_gene: NA
v_gene: TRBV14
abundance: few
j_gene: TRBJ2-2
CDR3aa: CASSQDWGDTGELFF
CDR3nt: TGTGCCAGCAGCCAAGATTGGGGGGACACCGGGGAGCTGTTTTTT

d_gene: NA
v_gene: TRBV5-1
abundance: many
j_gene: TRBJ2-3
CDR3aa: CASSLGARGNTDTQYF
CDR3nt: TGCGCCAGCAGCTTGGGGGCCCGGGGGAACACAGATACGCAGTATTTT

d_gene: TRBD1
v_gene: TRBV9
abundance: few
j_gene: TRBJ1-1
CDR3aa: CASSVGTAKDTEAFF
CDR3nt: TGTGCCAGCAGCGTCGGGACAGCCAAAGACACTGAAGCTTTCTTT

d_gene: TRBD2
v_gene: TRBV25-1
abundance: NA
j_gene: TRBJ2-1
CDR3aa: CASSAQAGGPDNEQFF
CDR3nt: TGTGCCAGCAGTGCCCAAGCGGGGGGGCCGGACAATGAGCAGTTCTTC

d_gene: TRBD1
v_gene: TRBV7-9
abundance: many
j_gene: TRBJ2-7
CDR3aa: CASSPGQGGGEQYF
CDR3nt: TGTGCCAGCAGCCCCGGACAGGGGGGAGGCGAGCAGTACTTC

d_gene: NA
v_gene: TRBV5-5
abundance: NA
j_gene: TRBJ2-1
CDR3aa: CASRSDRLNERLF
CDR3nt: TGTGCCAGCAGATCCGACAGGCTCAATGAGCGGCTCTTC

d_gene: NA
v_gene: TRBV6-2/TRBV6-3
abundance: NA
j_gene: TRBJ1-1
CDR3aa: CASSRALETEAFF
CDR3nt: TGTGCCAGCAGCCGGGCGCTAGAGACTGAAGCTTTCTTT

d_gene: NA
v_gene: TRBV5-5
abundance: NA
j_gene: TRBJ2-3
CDR3aa: CASSLAVGTDTQYF
CDR3nt: TGTGCCAGCAGCTTGGCCGTAGGCACAGATACGCAGTATTTT

d_gene: NA
v_gene: TRBV10-3
abundance: NA
j_gene: TRBJ2-1
CDR3aa: CAISEPYNEQFF
CDR3nt: TGTGCCATCAGTGAGCCCTACAATGAGCAGTTCTTC

d_gene: TRBD2
v_gene: TRBV20-1
abundance: NA
j_gene: TRBJ2-5
CDR3aa: CSATPLARETQHF
CDR3nt: TGCAGTGCCACCCCACTAGCGCGAGAGACCCAGCACTTC

d_gene: NA
v_gene: TRBV12-3/TRBV12-4
abundance: NA
j_gene: TRBJ2-7
CDR3aa: CASSPMRDEQYF
CDR3nt: TGTGCCAGCAGCCCCATGAGGGACGAGCAGTACTTC

d_gene: TRBD2
v_gene: TRBV5-1
abundance: NA
j_gene: TRBJ2-4
CDR3aa: CASSPTAGENIQYF
CDR3nt: TGCGCCAGCAGCCCGACAGCGGGGGAAAACATTCAGTACTTC

d_gene: NA
v_gene: TRBV5-1
abundance: few
j_gene: TRBJ1-1
CDR3aa: CASSPKLQGSTEAFF
CDR3nt: TGCGCCAGCAGCCCCAAATTACAGGGATCCACTGAAGCTTTCTTT

d_gene: NA
v_gene: TRBV4-2
abundance: few
j_gene: TRBJ2-3
CDR3aa: CASSQDSQRSSTDTQYF
CDR3nt: TGTGCCAGCAGCCAAGATTCCCAGCGCTCTAGCACAGATACGCAGTATTTT

d_gene: TRBD1
v_gene: TRBV12-3/TRBV12-4
abundance: few
j_gene: TRBJ2-1
CDR3aa: CASRPGQGYNEQFF
CDR3nt: TGTGCCAGCAGGCCCGGACAGGGCTACAATGAGCAGTTCTTC

d_gene: TRBD1
v_gene: TRBV7-2
abundance: NA
j_gene: TRBJ2-2
CDR3aa: CASSPDRVSTGELFF
CDR3nt: TGTGCCAGCAGTCCCGACAGGGTTAGCACCGGGGAGCTGTTTTTT

d_gene: TRBD2
v_gene: TRBV12-3/TRBV12-4
abundance: NA
j_gene: TRBJ2-1
CDR3aa: CASSLRGLVHNEQFF
CDR3nt: TGTGCCAGCAGCCTCCGTGGACTAGTGCACAATGAGCAGTTCTTC

d_gene: TRBD2
v_gene: TRBV7-3
abundance: many
j_gene: TRBJ2-3
CDR3aa: CASSLTSGGTVQYF
CDR3nt: TGTGCCAGCAGCTTAACCAGCGGGGGGACCGTGCAGTATTTT

d_gene: TRBD1
v_gene: TRBV10-3
abundance: few
j_gene: TRBJ2-2
CDR3aa: CAISGTGNTGELFF
CDR3nt: TGTGCCATCAGTGGGACAGGGAACACCGGGGAGCTGTTTTTT

d_gene: NA
v_gene: TRBV20-1
abundance: few
j_gene: TRBJ1-2
CDR3aa: CSPQGGLGGYTF
CDR3nt: TGCAGTCCCCAAGGGGGGTTGGGTGGCTACACCTTC

d_gene: NA
v_gene: TRBV7-9
abundance: once
j_gene: TRBJ2-7
CDR3aa: CASSLAPYRERYF
CDR3nt: TGTGCCAGCAGCTTAGCACCCTACCGGGAGCGGTACTTC

d_gene: NA
v_gene: TRBV4-1
abundance: NA
j_gene: TRBJ2-3
CDR3aa: CASRYRAFTDTQYF
CDR3nt: TGCGCCAGCCGTTACAGGGCGTTCACAGATACGCAGTATTTT

d_gene: NA
v_gene: TRBV29-1
abundance: few
j_gene: TRBJ1-2
CDR3aa: CSVAVRDTSYGYTF
CDR3nt: TGCAGCGTTGCGGTCCGGGACACTTCCTATGGCTACACCTTC

d_gene: NA
v_gene: TRBV5-6
abundance: few
j_gene: TRBJ1-4
CDR3aa: CASSFKATNEKLFF
CDR3nt: TGTGCCAGCAGCTTTAAAGCAACTAATGAAAAACTGTTTTTT

d_gene: NA
v_gene: TRBV6-6
abundance: few
j_gene: TRBJ1-6
CDR3aa: CASSYEGRPNSPLHF
CDR3nt: TGTGCCAGCAGTTACGAGGGCAGGCCTAATTCACCCCTCCACTTT

d_gene: NA
v_gene: TRBV20-1
abundance: few
j_gene: TRBJ1-2
CDR3aa: CSALVDGLSSYTF
CDR3nt: TGCAGTGCCCTCGTGGACGGACTATCTAGCTACACCTTC

d_gene: TRBD1
v_gene: TRBV12-3/TRBV12-4
abundance: NA
j_gene: TRBJ1-1
CDR3aa: CATGRGAEAFF
CDR3nt: TGTGCCACAGGCAGGGGGGCTGAAGCTTTCTTT

d_gene: TRBD2
v_gene: TRBV5-6
abundance: many
j_gene: TRBJ2-3
CDR3aa: CASSPSGRARDTQYF
CDR3nt: TGTGCCAGCAGCCCTAGCGGGAGGGCCAGAGATACGCAGTATTTT

d_gene: NA
v_gene: TRBV20-1
abundance: few
j_gene: TRBJ2-3
CDR3aa: CSARDRRGGTDTQYF
CDR3nt: TGCAGTGCTAGAGATCGAAGGGGGGGCACAGATACGCAGTATTTT

d_gene: NA
v_gene: TRBV18
abundance: NA
j_gene: TRBJ2-6
CDR3aa: CASSPSGANVLTF
CDR3nt: TGTGCCAGCTCACCCTCTGGGGCCAACGTCCTGACTTTC

d_gene: NA
v_gene: TRBV5-1
abundance: few
j_gene: TRBJ2-3
CDR3aa: CASSFDPVSTDTQYF
CDR3nt: TGCGCCAGCAGCTTCGACCCGGTTTCCACAGATACGCAGTATTTT

d_gene: TRBD2
v_gene: TRBV11-2
abundance: few
j_gene: TRBJ2-1
CDR3aa: CASSANSLAGGLNEQFF
CDR3nt: TGTGCCAGCAGCGCAAATAGCCTAGCGGGGGGGTTAAATGAGCAGTTCTTC

d_gene: NA
v_gene: TRBV27
abundance: few
j_gene: TRBJ2-7
CDR3aa: CASSLARGYEQYF
CDR3nt: TGTGCCAGCAGTTTAGCGAGGGGATACGAGCAGTACTTC

d_gene: TRBD2
v_gene: TRBV6-2/TRBV6-3
abundance: few
j_gene: TRBJ2-1
CDR3aa: CASSKIKAGVLFF
CDR3nt: TGTGCCAGCAGTAAAATTAAAGCGGGAGTATTGTTCTTC

d_gene: NA
v_gene: TRBV7-9
abundance: few
j_gene: TRBJ1-1
CDR3aa: CASSLGPGLVAEAFF
CDR3nt: TGTGCCAGCAGCTTAGGACCAGGGTTGGTGGCTGAAGCTTTCTTT

d_gene: TRBD2
v_gene: TRBV12-3/TRBV12-4
abundance: NA
j_gene: TRBJ2-3
CDR3aa: CASRPGGYTDTQYF
CDR3nt: TGTGCCAGCAGACCGGGGGGATACACAGATACGCAGTATTTT

d_gene: NA
v_gene: TRBV6-6
abundance: many
j_gene: TRBJ1-2
CDR3aa: CASSGHTVPVGYTF
CDR3nt: TGTGCCAGCAGTGGTCATACAGTCCCCGTTGGCTACACCTTC

d_gene: NA
v_gene: TRBV20-1
abundance: NA
j_gene: TRBJ2-7
CDR3aa: CSARWLSYEQYF
CDR3nt: TGCAGTGCTCGTTGGCTATCCTACGAGCAGTACTTC

d_gene: NA
v_gene: TRBV2
abundance: few
j_gene: TRBJ1-1
CDR3aa: CASNKGLNTEAFF
CDR3nt: TGTGCCAGCAACAAGGGCCTGAACACTGAAGCTTTCTTT

d_gene: TRBD2
v_gene: TRBV5-6
abundance: NA
j_gene: TRBJ2-7
CDR3aa: CASSQRLAGYWEQYF
CDR3nt: TGTGCCAGCAGCCAGCGACTAGCGGGGTACTGGGAGCAGTACTTC

d_gene: TRBD1
v_gene: TRBV7-2
abundance: few
j_gene: TRBJ1-3
CDR3aa: CASSGRTVTGTGNTIYF
CDR3nt: TGTGCTAGCAGCGGCCGAACCGTGACAGGGACTGGAAACACCATATATTTT

d_gene: TRBD2
v_gene: TRBV20-1
abundance: NA
j_gene: TRBJ2-4
CDR3aa: CSARRTSGTFKNIQYF
CDR3nt: TGCAGTGCTCGGAGGACTAGCGGGACCTTCAAAAACATTCAGTACTTC

d_gene: TRBD1
v_gene: TRBV5-1
abundance: NA
j_gene: TRBJ1-4
CDR3aa: CASSPNRDRGLGSEELFF
CDR3nt: TGCGCCAGCAGCCCTAATCGGGACAGGGGGCTGGGGAGTGAAGAACTGTTTTTT